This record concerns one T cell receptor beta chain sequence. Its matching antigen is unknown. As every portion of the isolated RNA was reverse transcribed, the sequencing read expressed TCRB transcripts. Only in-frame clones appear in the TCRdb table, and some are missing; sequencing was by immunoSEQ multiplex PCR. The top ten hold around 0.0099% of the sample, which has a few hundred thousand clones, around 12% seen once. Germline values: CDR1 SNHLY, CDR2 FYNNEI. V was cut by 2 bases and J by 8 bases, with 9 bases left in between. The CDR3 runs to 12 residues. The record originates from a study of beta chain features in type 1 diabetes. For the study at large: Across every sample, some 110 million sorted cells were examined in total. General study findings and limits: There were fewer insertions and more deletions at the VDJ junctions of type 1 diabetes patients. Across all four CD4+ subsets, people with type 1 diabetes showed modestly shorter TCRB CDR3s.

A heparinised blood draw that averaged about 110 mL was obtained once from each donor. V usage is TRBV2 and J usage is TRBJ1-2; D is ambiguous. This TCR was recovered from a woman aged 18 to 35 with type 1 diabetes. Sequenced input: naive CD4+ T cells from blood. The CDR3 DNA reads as TGTGCCAGCAGTGAAAACAGTAAGGGCTACACCTTC. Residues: CASSENSKGYTF.